These 21 T cell receptor beta chains originate from one sample sequenced in a study of T cell responses to AZD1222 COVID-19 vaccine. Sequencing was performed with immunoSEQ multiplex PCR; in TCRdb, only in-frame clones are kept and a portion is missing. The data hold about 120,000 clones, with approximately 90% observed a single time. This specimen was peripheral blood, taken 28 days after the second AZD1222 dose. The source is an adult who received the AZD1222 COVID-19 vaccine.

The chain is built from TRBV5-4 and TRBJ2-3; D assignment may be TRBD1 or TRBD2 (5 bases each). Germline CDR1 reads SGHNT; CDR2 reads YYREEE (reference sequence). Between the trimmed V and J ends, which lost 4 bases and 0 bases, there was a span of 15 bases. This CDR3 contains 16 residues. The CDR3: CASSPGTSLSTDTQYF. The CDR3 nucleotides read TGTGCCAGCAGCCCTGGGACCTCGTTGAGCACAGATACGCAGTATTTT.

The chain combines TRBV7-6 with TRBJ1-2; 9 bases align to TRBD1. V gave up 3 bases and J gave up 7 bases; unmatched junction bases: 27. Germline V gene sequence: CDR1 SGHVS, CDR2 FNYEAQ. This CDR3 contains 21 residues. CDR3: CASSFLGTGPNYLNWGGGYTF. For the CDR3, the DNA is TGTGCCAGCAGCTTCCTTGGGACAGGGCCGAATTATCTAAATTGGGGCGGTGGCTACACCTTC.

V gene TRBV12-3 or TRBV12-4 combines with J gene TRBJ2-7; D is unclear. Trimming stripped 2 bases from V and 9 bases from J, with 11 bases between. The CDR3 runs 12 residues. CDR3 protein: CASSLSSVGQYF. CDR3 nucleotide sequence: TGTGCCAGCAGTTTATCTTCCGTCGGGCAGTACTTC.

This chain uses TRBV7-6 with TRBJ1-5; D gene unclear. Germline CDR1 reads SGHVS; CDR2 reads FNYEAQ. There are 17 residues in the CDR3. V shed 6 bases and J shed 0 bases, with 18 bases lying between them. This CDR3 reads CASSSSVQQGSNQPQHF. The CDR3 bases are TGTGCCAGCAGTTCCTCGGTTCAACAAGGTAGCAATCAGCCCCAGCATTTT.

This rearrangement joins TRBV10-3 to TRBJ1-1; D possibly corresponds to TRBD1 (6 bases). The CDR3 sequence is 14 residues long. Trimming pared 6 bases from V and 2 bases from J, leaving 13 bases between. Germline V gene data show CDR1 as ENHRY and CDR2 as SYGVKD. The CDR3 loop reads CAIRGGLGNTEAFF. The CDR3 region has the DNA TGTGCCATCAGGGGGGGCCTCGGTAACACTGAAGCTTTCTTT.

The genes are TRBV4-1 and TRBJ2-7, with 7 bases aligning to TRBD1. V lost 0 bases to trimming and J lost 1 base; unmatched junction nucleotides: 6. Germline CDR1 and CDR2: MGHRA and YSYEKL. The CDR3 runs to 16 residues. The CDR3 DNA is TGCGCCAGCAGCCAAGATCTTGGGACAGAATCCTACGAGCAGTACTTC. Its translation: CASSQDLGTESYEQYF.

The chain uses TRBV6-1 and TRBJ2-7; 10 bases align to TRBD2. Trimming removed 3 bases from V and 2 bases from J; junction bases left unmatched: 10. Germline loops: CDR1 MNHNS, CDR2 SASEGT. The CDR3 consists of 17 residues. The CDR3 reads CASSDHRSLAGAYEQYF. The DNA for the CDR3 is TGTGCCAGCAGTGATCATCGATCGCTAGCGGGGGCCTACGAGCAGTACTTC.

The genes are TRBV5-4 and TRBJ1-6; D not certain. CDR1 SGHNT and CDR2 YYREEE come from the germline V gene (reference sequence). The CDR3 has 16 amino acids. V was clipped by 4 bases and J by 7 bases, with 18 bases between them. CDR3 loop: CASSRSLAGQNSPLHF. The CDR3 region has the DNA TGTGCCAGCAGCCGCTCCCTTGCAGGTCAGAATTCACCCCTCCACTTT.

V usage is TRBV5-4 and J usage is TRBJ2-5, with D possibly being TRBD2 (6 bases). V shed 1 base and J shed 2 bases, with 9 bases lying between them. The CDR3 contains 14 residues. Germline V gives CDR1 SGHNT, CDR2 YYREEE (reference sequence). This chain's CDR3 is CASSLRDSQETQYF. CDR3 in DNA: TGTGCCAGCAGCTTGCGGGACTCTCAAGAGACCCAGTACTTC.

This clone was seen only once. The V and J genes are TRBV27 and TRBJ2-3; unclear D gene. The CDR3 runs 13 residues. Germline V gene lookup returns CDR1 MNHEY and CDR2 SMNVEV (reference sequence). Trimming pared 3 bases from V and 3 bases from J, leaving 7 bases between. The CDR3 nucleotides are TGTGCCAGCAGTTTCCTCCCTACAGATACGCAGTATTTT. As protein: CASSFLPTDTQYF.

The chain employs TRBV6-2 or TRBV6-3 and TRBJ2-1; D is undetermined. The CDR3 runs to 13 residues. Trimming removed 3 bases at V and 8 bases at J, with 11 bases between. Germline V gene data show CDR1 as MNHEY and CDR2 as SVGEGT. The CDR3 DNA follows: TGTGCCAGCAGTTATTTTGGACCCCATGAGCAGTTCTTC. This encodes CASSYFGPHEQFF.

V usage is TRBV10-3 and J usage is TRBJ2-3, with TRBD2 matching over 7 bases. Germline V lookup: CDR1 ENHRY, CDR2 SYGVKD. After removal of 5 bases from V and 2 bases from J, the junction contained 7 bases not matched to a gene. The CDR3 contains 15 residues. CDR3 amino acids: CAISKAAGFTDTQYF. The CDR3 coding sequence is TGTGCCATCAGTAAGGCAGCGGGGTTCACAGATACGCAGTATTTT.

This sequence joins TRBV13 and TRBJ2-3; TRBD2 matches at 7 bases. J was trimmed by 7 bases and V by 5 bases; bases with no gene match: 9. The germline V gene encodes CDR1 PRHDT and CDR2 FYEKMQ (reference sequence). The CDR3 runs to 14 residues. DNA for the CDR3: TGTGCCAGCAGCCATGGACTAGGGTTGTATACGCAGTATTTT. Amino acids: CASSHGLGLYTQYF.

The chain recombines TRBV19 with TRBJ1-1; D ambiguous. The CDR3 has 13 amino acids. The germline V and J ends were trimmed by 3 bases and 3 bases, with 8 bases remaining between them. The V gene's germline CDR1 is LNHDA and CDR2 SQIVND (reference sequence). The CDR3 loop reads CASSMAVHTEAFF. The DNA for the CDR3 is TGTGCCAGTAGTATGGCGGTACACACTGAAGCTTTCTTT.

The rearrangement links TRBV7-9 to TRBJ1-5; the match to TRBD1 covers 7 bases. With 4 bases clipped from V and 3 bases from J, the junction kept 3 bases outside the gene matches. The CDR3 totals 14 residues. Germline CDR1 is SEHNR and CDR2 is FQNEAQ (reference sequence). The CDR3 protein is CASSSTGNNQPQHF. In nucleotides, the CDR3 is TGTGCCAGCAGCTCGACAGGGAACAATCAGCCCCAGCATTTT. The whole variable domain, filled in from reference TRBV7-9 and TRBJ1-5, reads DTGVSQNPRHKITKRGQNVTFRCDPISEHNRLYWYRQTLGQGPEFLTYFQNEAQLEKSRLLSDRFSAERPKGSFSTLEIQRTEQGDSAMYLCASSSTGNNQPQHFGDGTRLSIL.

J is TRBJ2-7 and V is TRBV28; 7 bases agree with TRBD2. Germline CDR1 and CDR2: MDHEN and SYDVKM. Trimming removed 6 bases from V and 1 base from J; junction bases left unmatched: 9. The CDR3 contains 15 residues. CDR3 protein: CASSGGTTSSYEQYF. DNA of the CDR3: TGTGCCAGCAGCGGCGGGACTACCTCGTCCTACGAGCAGTACTTC.

The chain joins TRBV2 to TRBJ1-1; D not certain. This CDR3 is 13 amino acids long. Germline CDR1 is SNHLY and CDR2 is FYNNEI. V was shortened by 4 bases and J by 4 bases, with 10 bases between the two germline ends. The CDR3 here is CASSAGWGTEAFF. In DNA, the CDR3 is TGTGCCAGCAGTGCGGGCTGGGGCACTGAAGCTTTCTTT.

The chain employs TRBV7-2 and TRBJ2-2; 7 bases match TRBD2. Germline values: CDR1 SGHTA, CDR2 FQGNSA. Trimming cost V 3 bases and J 3 bases; bases outside gene matches: 7. There are 16 residues in the CDR3. CDR3 amino acids: CASSLNGLEDTGELFF. CDR3 in DNA: TGTGCCAGCAGCTTGAACGGACTAGAAGACACCGGGGAGCTGTTTTTT.

The V call is TRBV28, the J call TRBJ1-1; 9 bases fit TRBD1. V dropped 7 bases and J dropped 13; count of bases not matched to a gene: 19. CDR1 and CDR2 (germline): MDHEN, SYDVKM. This CDR3 has 15 residues. CDR3 coding DNA: TGTGCCAGCACCCCCACCCGGGACAGGGCCTTAGTGGGTTTCTTT. This codes for CASTPTRDRALVGFF.

As DNA, the CDR3 is TGTGCCAGCAGCTTAGGTTTCGGGGGGGACTATGGCTACACCTTC. Amino acid sequence: CASSLGFGGDYGYTF. The rearrangement joins TRBV7-2 to TRBJ1-2; possible D gene TRBD1, 5 bases. Trimming took off 1 base at V and 3 bases at J, with 12 bases between the two ends. Per the germline V gene, CDR1 is SGHTA and CDR2 is FQGNSA. The CDR3 runs to 15 residues.

A single count supports this clone. This rearrangement joins TRBV10-3 to TRBJ2-3; D gene unclear. Germline lookup yields CDR1 ENHRY and CDR2 SYGVKD. This CDR3 has 13 residues. The ends were cut back, 2 bases at V and 5 bases at J, with 8 bases in the middle. The CDR3 bases are TGTGCCATCAGTGAGGAGCCGGGAGATACGCAGTATTTT. Protein product: CAISEEPGDTQYF.